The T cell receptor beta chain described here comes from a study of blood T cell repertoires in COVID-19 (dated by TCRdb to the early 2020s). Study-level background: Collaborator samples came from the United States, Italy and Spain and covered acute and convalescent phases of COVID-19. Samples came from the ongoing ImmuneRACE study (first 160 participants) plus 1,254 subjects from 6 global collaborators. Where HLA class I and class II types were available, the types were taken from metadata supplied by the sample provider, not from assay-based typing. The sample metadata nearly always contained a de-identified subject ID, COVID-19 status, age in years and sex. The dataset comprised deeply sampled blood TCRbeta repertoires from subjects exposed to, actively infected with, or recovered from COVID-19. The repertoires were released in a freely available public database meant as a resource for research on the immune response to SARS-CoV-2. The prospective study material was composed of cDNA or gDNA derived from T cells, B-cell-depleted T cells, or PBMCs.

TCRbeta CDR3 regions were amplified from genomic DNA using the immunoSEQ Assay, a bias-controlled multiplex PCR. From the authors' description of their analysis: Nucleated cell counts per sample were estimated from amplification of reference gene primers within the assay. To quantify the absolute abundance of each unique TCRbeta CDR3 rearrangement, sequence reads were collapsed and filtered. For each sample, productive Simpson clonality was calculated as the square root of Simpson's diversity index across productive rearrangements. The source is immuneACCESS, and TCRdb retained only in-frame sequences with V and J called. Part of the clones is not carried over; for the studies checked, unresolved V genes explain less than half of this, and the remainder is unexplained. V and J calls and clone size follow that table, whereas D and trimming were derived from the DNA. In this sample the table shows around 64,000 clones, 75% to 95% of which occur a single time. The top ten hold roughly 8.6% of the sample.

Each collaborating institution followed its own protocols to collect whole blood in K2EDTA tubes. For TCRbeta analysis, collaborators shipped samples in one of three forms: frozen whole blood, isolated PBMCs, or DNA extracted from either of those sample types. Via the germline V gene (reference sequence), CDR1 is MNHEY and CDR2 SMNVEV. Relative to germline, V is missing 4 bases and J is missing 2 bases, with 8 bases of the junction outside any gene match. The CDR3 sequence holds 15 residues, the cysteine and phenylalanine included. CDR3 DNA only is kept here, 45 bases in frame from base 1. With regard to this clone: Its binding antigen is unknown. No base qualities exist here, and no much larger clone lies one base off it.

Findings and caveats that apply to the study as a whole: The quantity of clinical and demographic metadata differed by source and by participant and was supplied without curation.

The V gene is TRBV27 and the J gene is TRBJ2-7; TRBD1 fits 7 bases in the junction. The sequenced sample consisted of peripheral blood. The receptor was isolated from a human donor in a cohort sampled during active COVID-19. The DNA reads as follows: TGTGCCAGCAGTTCGTCACCTACAGGGGCCTACGAGCAGTACTTC. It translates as CASSSSPTGAYEQYF.